The T cell receptor beta chain under discussion was sequenced for a study of control samples from healthy donors and cancer patients. Using immunoSEQ multiplex PCR, the repertoire was profiled, and TCRdb retains in-frame clones only, with some absent. The sample includes approximately 89,000 clones, 86% of them seen just once. Germline CDR1 is SEHNR and CDR2 is FQNEAQ (reference sequence). Trimming stripped 5 bases from V and 7 bases from J, with 14 bases between. There are 13 residues in the CDR3. The TCR sequence derives from a man aged 30-40 years in good health. The V call is TRBV7-9, the J call TRBJ1-2; D is uncertain. Sequenced: blood. The CDR3 nucleotides are TGTGCCAGCAGCCAGAGTGGCCCCCGTGGCTACACCTTC. Its protein is CASSQSGPRGYTF.